The clone carrying this T cell receptor beta chain was observed a single time. No antigen is known for it. This entry comes from a study of blood T cells in healthy people across ages. Study-wide results and caveats: It was the long-lived donors that had more naive CD4+ cells and higher diversity than aged donors.

Each of the donors had roughly 10 milliliters of peripheral blood drawn into EDTA-treated Vacutainer tubes. A second PCR of roughly 7 to 11 cycles used a sample-barcoded 5' primer and a J-beta primer mix. Every cDNA molecule carried a tag from a template-switch adaptor bearing 12 random nucleotides. TCRdb independently ran MiXCR on the 5' RACE reads; one entry per CDR3 protein. The sample shows about 1.4 million distinct CDR3 sequences, approximately 60% of them seen only once. This sequence originates from a man aged 18 to 35 in good health. The sample was blood.

The CDR3 region is CASSHRDALDEQFF. CDR3 bases: TGTGCCAGCAGTCACCGGGACGCTCTGGATGAGCAGTTCTTC. The chain is built from TRBV27 and TRBJ2-1, with D possibly being TRBD1 or TRBD2 (5 bases each). In germline, CDR1 is MNHEY, CDR2 SMNVEV (reference sequence). The V end was cut by 5 bases, the J end by 8 bases, with 16 bases between. This CDR3 is 14 amino acids long.